These T cell receptor beta chains were read from a single sample in a study of vaccination and CD4 T cells after COVID-19. Each CDR3 protein is one row after TCRdb ran MiXCR on the PCR reads. The repertoire consists of more than 6,000 distinct CDR3 sequences, with roughly a fifth occurring once and the leading ten covering roughly 9.5%. Antigen specificity for these receptors is unknown. This specimen consisted of CD4+ T cells from blood, cultured in vitro, obtained after SARS-CoV-2 vaccination. The receptors originated from a human donor who had recovered from COVID-19. Each CDR3 is given with its conserved first and last residue.

V gene: TRBV24-1
J gene: TRBJ2-3
CDR3 protein: CATSETGTGLGKDTQYF

V gene: TRBV20-1
J gene: TRBJ2-2
CDR3 protein: CSARVRAGITGELFF

V gene: TRBV4-1
J gene: TRBJ1-3
CDR3 protein: CASSQGRGRRTGNTIYF

V gene: TRBV6-1
J gene: TRBJ1-1
CDR3 protein: CASTKAKGLNTEAFF

V gene: TRBV7-8
J gene: TRBJ2-3
CDR3 protein: CASSRKDLDTQYF

V gene: TRBV6-4
J gene: TRBJ2-2
CDR3 protein: CASSLLLRGELFF

V gene: TRBV7-2
J gene: TRBJ1-2
CDR3 protein: CASSLFQGAPGYGYTF

V gene: TRBV28
J gene: TRBJ2-2
CDR3 protein: CASSGRRGNTGELFF

V gene: TRBV20-1
J gene: TRBJ2-7
CDR3 protein: CSARGGKTRAREQYF

V gene: TRBV20-1
J gene: TRBJ2-5
CDR3 protein: CSAGDPPLAETQYF

V gene: TRBV6-1
J gene: TRBJ2-2
CDR3 protein: CASRGIETSGTGELFF

V gene: TRBV28
J gene: TRBJ2-5
CDR3 protein: CASSLGAGATAQYF

V gene: TRBV5-5
J gene: TRBJ1-1
CDR3 protein: CASSLAPNTEAFF

V gene: TRBV7-9
J gene: TRBJ1-2
CDR3 protein: CASSPLGRVSNGYTF

V gene: TRBV15
J gene: TRBJ2-1
CDR3 protein: CATSRARTGGTSGRDNEQFF

V gene: TRBV6-1
J gene: TRBJ2-7
CDR3 protein: CATFGKGAGGTPYEQYF

V gene: TRBV27
J gene: TRBJ2-7
CDR3 protein: CASSLLFGTGAYEQYF

V gene: TRBV6-1
J gene: TRBJ1-3
CDR3 protein: CASRRSGAGNTIYF